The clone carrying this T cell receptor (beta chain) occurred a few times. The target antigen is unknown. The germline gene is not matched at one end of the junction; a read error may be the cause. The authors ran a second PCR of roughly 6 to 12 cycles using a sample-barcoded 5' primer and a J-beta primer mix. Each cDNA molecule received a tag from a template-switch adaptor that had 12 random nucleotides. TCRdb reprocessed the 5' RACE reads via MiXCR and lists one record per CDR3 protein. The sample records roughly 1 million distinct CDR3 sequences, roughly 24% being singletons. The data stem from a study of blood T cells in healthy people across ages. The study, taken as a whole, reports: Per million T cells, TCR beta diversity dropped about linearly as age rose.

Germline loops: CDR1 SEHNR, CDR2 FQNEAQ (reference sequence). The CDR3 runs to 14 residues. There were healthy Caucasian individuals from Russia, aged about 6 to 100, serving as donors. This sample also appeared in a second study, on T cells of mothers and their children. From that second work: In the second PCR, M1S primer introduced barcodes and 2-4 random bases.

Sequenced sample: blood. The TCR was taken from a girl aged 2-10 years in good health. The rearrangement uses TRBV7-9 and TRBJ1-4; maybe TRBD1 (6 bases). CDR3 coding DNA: TGTGCCGGCAGCTCGGGGGCAGGGCAAGAAAAACTGTTTTTT. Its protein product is CAGSSGAGQEKLFF.